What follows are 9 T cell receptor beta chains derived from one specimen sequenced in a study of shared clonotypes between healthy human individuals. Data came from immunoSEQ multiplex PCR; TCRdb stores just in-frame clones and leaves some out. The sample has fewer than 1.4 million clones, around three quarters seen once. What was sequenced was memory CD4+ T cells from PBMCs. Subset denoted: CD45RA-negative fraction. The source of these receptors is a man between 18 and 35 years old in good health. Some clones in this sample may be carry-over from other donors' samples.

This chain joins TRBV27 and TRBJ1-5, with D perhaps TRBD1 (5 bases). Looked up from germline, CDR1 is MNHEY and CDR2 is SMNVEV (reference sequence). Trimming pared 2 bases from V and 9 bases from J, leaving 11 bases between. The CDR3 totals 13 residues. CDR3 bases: TGTGCCAGCAGTTTAGGGGGGTTAGGGCCCCAGCATTTT. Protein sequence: CASSLGGLGPQHF.

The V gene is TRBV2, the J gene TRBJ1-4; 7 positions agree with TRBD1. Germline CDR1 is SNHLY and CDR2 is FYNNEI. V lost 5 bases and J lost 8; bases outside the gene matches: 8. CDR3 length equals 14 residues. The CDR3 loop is CASSSQGVKEKLFF. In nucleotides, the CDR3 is TGTGCCAGCAGTTCCCAGGGGGTGAAAGAAAAACTGTTTTTT.

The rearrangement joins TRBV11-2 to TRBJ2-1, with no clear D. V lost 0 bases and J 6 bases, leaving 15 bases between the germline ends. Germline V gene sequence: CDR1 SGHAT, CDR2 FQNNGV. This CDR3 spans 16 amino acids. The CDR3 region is CASSLDPFPGSNEQFF. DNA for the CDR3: TGTGCCAGCAGCTTAGATCCGTTTCCCGGTAGCAATGAGCAGTTCTTC. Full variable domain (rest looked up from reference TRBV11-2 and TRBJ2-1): EAGVAQSPRYKIIEKRQSVAFWCNPISGHATLYWYQQILGQGPKLLIQFQNNGVVDDSQLPKDRFSAERLKGVDSTLKIQPAKLEDSAVYLCASSLDPFPGSNEQFFGPGTRLTVL.

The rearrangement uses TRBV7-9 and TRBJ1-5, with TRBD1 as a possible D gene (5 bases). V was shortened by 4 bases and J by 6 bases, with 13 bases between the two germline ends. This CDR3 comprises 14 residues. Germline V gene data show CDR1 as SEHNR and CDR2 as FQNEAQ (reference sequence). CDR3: CASSSGAGGQPQHF. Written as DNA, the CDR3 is TGTGCCAGCAGCTCTGGGGCAGGTGGTCAGCCCCAGCATTTT.

CDR3 nucleotides: TGTGCCAGCACTAACAGGGGAAGGGATGGCTACACCTTC. Residues: CASTNRGRDGYTF. V usage is TRBV6-5 and J usage is TRBJ1-2; 7 bases agree with TRBD1. With V trimmed by 7 bases and J by 6 bases, 8 bases remained unmatched. The CDR3 length is 13 residues. CDR1 MNHEY and CDR2 SVGAGI come from the germline V gene.

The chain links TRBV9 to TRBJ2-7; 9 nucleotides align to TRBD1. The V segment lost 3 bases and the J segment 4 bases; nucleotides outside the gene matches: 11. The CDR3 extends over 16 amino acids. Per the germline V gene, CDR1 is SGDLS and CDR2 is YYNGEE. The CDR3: CASSETGTGPGYEQYF. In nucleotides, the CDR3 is TGTGCCAGCAGCGAAACCGGGACAGGGCCTGGATACGAGCAGTACTTC.

The CDR3 region is CASSRRRQGSTDTQYF. In DNA form, the CDR3 reads TGTGCCAGCAGCCGTAGACGACAGGGGAGCACAGATACGCAGTATTTT. The chain is built from TRBV5-6 and TRBJ2-3, with TRBD1 matching over 8 bases. Germline V gene lookup returns CDR1 SGHDT and CDR2 YYEEEE. The CDR3 consists of 16 residues. Trimming at V came to 4 bases and at J to 0 bases, leaving 7 bases not matched to a gene.

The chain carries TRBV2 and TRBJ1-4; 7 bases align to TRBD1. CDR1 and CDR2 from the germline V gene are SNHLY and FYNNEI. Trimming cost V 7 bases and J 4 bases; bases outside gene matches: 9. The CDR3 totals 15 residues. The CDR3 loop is CASTGQELINEKLFF. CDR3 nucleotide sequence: TGTGCCAGCACAGGACAGGAGCTGATTAATGAAAAACTGTTTTTT.

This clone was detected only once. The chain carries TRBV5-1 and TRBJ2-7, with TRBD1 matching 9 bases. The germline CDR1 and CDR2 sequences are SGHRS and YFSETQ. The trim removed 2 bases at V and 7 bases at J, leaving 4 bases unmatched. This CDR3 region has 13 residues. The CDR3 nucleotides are TGCGCCAGCAGCTTACAGGGGGCAAGGGAGCAGTACTTC. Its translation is CASSLQGAREQYF.